This T cell receptor beta chain was identified during a study of shared clonotypes between healthy human individuals. Study conclusions and caveats: Relative to memory subsets, naive subsets generally showed larger estimated richness.

All donors qualified as healthy HIV-negative adults and had experienced no recent acute infections or vaccinations. The split of CD4+ cells yielded CD45RA+ naive and CD45RA-negative memory subsets. Germline V gene sequence: CDR1 GTSNPN, CDR2 SVGIG (reference sequence). V lost 0 bases and J lost 4, with 10 bases in between. The length of the CDR3 is 13 residues. Assay execution took place at the deep level. Assay: immunoSEQ multiplex PCR; the TCRdb copy retains only in-frame clones and omits some. Of about 2.3 million clones listed, 92% are singletons. As concerns this clone: Its antigen remains unknown. At the DNA level, this CDR3 is encoded by other sequences in the same sample as well.

The sequence came from a man aged 18 to 29 in good health. Some clones in this sample may be carry-over from other donors' samples. This chain uses TRBV30 with TRBJ2-7; possibly TRBD2 for D (6 bases). What was sequenced was naive CD4+ T cells from PBMCs. Stated subset: CD45RA+ positively selected. The CDR3 nucleotides read TGTGCCTGGAGTGTTCAGGGAGGATACGAGCAGTACTTC. It encodes CAWSVQGGYEQYF.